This T cell receptor (beta chain) was recovered during a study of identical twins. Findings and caveats of the study: Abundant cord blood beta clonotypes carried fewer insertions; memory repertoires showed none. Alpha sequences that were out-of-frame and twin-shared showed an excess of low generation probability.

There are 19 residues in the CDR3. V lost 1 base to trimming and J lost 4 bases; unmatched junction nucleotides: 16. Germline loops: CDR1 SNHLY, CDR2 FYNNEI. One entry per CDR3 protein, called by TCRdb with MiXCR from the 5' RACE reads. The data show approximately 590,000 distinct CDR3 sequences, approximately 10% seen once. Comment on this clonotype: The antigen remains unidentified. This may be a read error, as it is one base from a much larger clone.

The sample was also linked to a second study, of yellow fever vaccine responses in identical twins.

The TCR was taken from a woman under 30 in good health. Sequencing was carried out using PBMCs. The chain recombines TRBV2 with TRBJ2-3; 8 nucleotides agree with TRBD1. This chain's CDR3 is CASSEVSGWQGAAADTQYF. The CDR3 DNA reads TGTGCCAGCAGTGAAGTCTCCGGCTGGCAGGGGGCCGCCGCAGATACGCAGTATTTT.